This TCR beta chain appears in the sequencing data of a study of T cell responses to AZD1222 COVID-19 vaccine. Study-level results: Increased Spike-specific TCR breadth and depth were observed after two AZD1222 doses. Clonal diversity may have been underestimated in mostly white British donors.

The germline V gene has CDR1 LGHDT and CDR2 YNNKEL (reference sequence). This CDR3 is built from 16 residues. Germline trimming cut 2 bases from V and 4 bases from J; bases unmatched to any gene: 7. Assay used: immunoSEQ multiplex PCR; TCRdb lists only in-frame clones, some missing. The sample contains some 150,000 clones, more than 75% of which appear only once. A remark on this clone: Its antigen remains unidentified.

The receptor comes from an adult who received the AZD1222 COVID-19 vaccine. The sample was peripheral blood, taken 28 days after the second AZD1222 dose. The chain couples TRBV3-1 (or the pseudogene TRBV3-2) to TRBJ2-1; 8 nucleotides match TRBD2. The CDR3 here is CASSQKRAGVYNEQFF. In nucleotides, the CDR3 is TGTGCCAGCAGCCAAAAGAGAGCGGGAGTGTACAATGAGCAGTTCTTC.